The rows below give T cell receptor beta chains drawn from one sample of a study of CD8 T cells in ankylosing spondylitis. TCRdb recomputed calls from the 5' RACE reads with MiXCR, one row per CDR3 protein. The sample shows some 100,000 distinct CDR3 sequences, just under 9% of them seen only once. The source material was blood, either unsorted or a sorted T cell fraction (not recorded which). The receptors originated from a male donor with ankylosing spondylitis. CDR3s leave out the opening cysteine and the closing phenylalanine or tryptophan.

12	TRBJ2-7	TRBV20-1	SAPGDSGDYEQY
15	TRBJ2-3	TRBV12-3/TRBV12-4	ASSFEALAGITDTQY
13	TRBJ2-2	TRBV7-9	ASSRGQGNTGELF
8	TRBJ1-1	TRBV7-9	ASRNTEAF
14	TRBJ2-5	TRBV7-9	ASSERLAGGQETQY
13	TRBJ2-1	TRBV9	ASSAGGSGRYEQF
12	TRBJ2-5	TRBV27	ASSVQGVSETQY
14	TRBJ2-2	TRBV7-9	ASSRLAGDRTGELF
13	TRBJ1-6	TRBV15	ATSRVGQYNSPLH
11	TRBJ2-7	TRBV4-2	ASSQYRGYEQY
15	TRBJ2-1	TRBV24-1	ATSERAGRRSYNEQF
9	TRBJ2-5	TRBV12-3/TRBV12-4	ASSLNTTQY
14	TRBJ2-7	TRBV14	ASSQAPTSSPREQY
11	TRBJ2-7	TRBV20-1	SATTGITYEQY
11	TRBJ2-1	TRBV24-1	ATRGQGDNEQF
12	TRBJ2-7	TRBV13	ASSPREDAYEQY
13	TRBJ2-1	TRBV27	ASSSLADSYNEQF
16	TRBJ2-2	TRBV20-1	SARNHRLAGLNTGELF
14	TRBJ2-1	TRBV4-2	ASSPLEGGRYYEQF
12	TRBJ2-1	TRBV9	ASRPGAGYNEQF
13	TRBJ1-1	TRBV4-1	ASSIPGVRGTEAF
11	TRBJ1-1	TRBV12-3/TRBV12-4	ASSPGLLTEAF
13	TRBJ2-2	TRBV7-9	ASQRGQGVTGELF
15	TRBJ1-1	TRBV5-6	ASSLIWDRGSNTEAF
12	TRBJ1-2	TRBV11-2	ASSLGGTGPGYT
11	TRBJ2-7	TRBV30	AWGTSGFYEQY
14	TRBJ2-1	TRBV7-9	ASSPTGGGSYNEQF
15	TRBJ1-2	TRBV9	ASSPDRVPSPSDGYT
11	TRBJ1-1	TRBV5-1	ASSSTANTEAF
14	TRBJ1-5	TRBV24-1	ATSDRDRGSNQPQH
8	TRBJ2-1	TRBV29-1	SVAPNEQF
10	TRBJ1-1	TRBV24-1	ATSDWDSEAF
13	TRBJ1-6	TRBV25-1	ASSEYGAGNSPLH
13	TRBJ2-2	TRBV10-3	AIRATRTNTGELF
9	TRBJ2-1	TRBV10-3	AISGENEQF
13	TRBJ1-3	TRBV7-9	ASSSGQGVGNTIY
12	TRBJ2-1	TRBV7-9	ASSSGVARGEQF
13	TRBJ2-7	TRBV11-2	ASSLLAGPMGEQY
13	TRBJ2-1	TRBV9	ASSVEETGLNEQF
15	TRBJ2-2	TRBV14	ASSQDWTWEGAGELF
13	TRBJ2-7	TRBV20-1	SAKNRESVSREQY
11	TRBJ1-2	TRBV7-9	ASSLVGRYGYT
13	TRBJ1-5	TRBV5-5	ASSPGRADNQPQH
12	TRBJ1-1	TRBV6-1	ASRLEGAGTEAF